This T cell receptor (beta chain) comes out of a study of OX40 agonist ivuxolimab in advanced cancers. The overall study: An anti-OX40 (CD134) antibody with agonistic activity, ivuxolimab, was administered to patients. People in dose escalation had one of these cancers: hepatocellular carcinoma, melanoma, renal cell or head and neck cancer. Whole-study results and caveats: Relative to CD4+ cells, CD8+ T cells on average had more expanded clones.

About this clone: Its antigen is undetermined. The sample contains more than one DNA sequence encoding this CDR3.

The CDR3 is 12 residues long. Germline assignment: CDR1 KGHSH and CDR2 LQKENI. V dropped 4 bases and J dropped 7 bases, with 10 bases sitting between them. Measured with immunoSEQ multiplex PCR; TCRdb has only the in-frame clones, and not every one. This sample yields approximately 74,000 clones, of which 82% are seen a single time; approximately 5.1% belongs to the top ten. This TCR came from an adult with an advanced solid tumor such as melanoma, head and neck, liver or kidney cancer. The chain employs TRBV18 and TRBJ1-1; D remains unclear. The source material was CD4+ or CD8+ T cells sorted from blood, sampled in a trial of the OX40 agonist ivuxolimab. CDR3 loop: CASSRTDGEAFF. Written as DNA, the CDR3 is TGTGCCAGCTCACGGACTGACGGTGAAGCTTTCTTT.